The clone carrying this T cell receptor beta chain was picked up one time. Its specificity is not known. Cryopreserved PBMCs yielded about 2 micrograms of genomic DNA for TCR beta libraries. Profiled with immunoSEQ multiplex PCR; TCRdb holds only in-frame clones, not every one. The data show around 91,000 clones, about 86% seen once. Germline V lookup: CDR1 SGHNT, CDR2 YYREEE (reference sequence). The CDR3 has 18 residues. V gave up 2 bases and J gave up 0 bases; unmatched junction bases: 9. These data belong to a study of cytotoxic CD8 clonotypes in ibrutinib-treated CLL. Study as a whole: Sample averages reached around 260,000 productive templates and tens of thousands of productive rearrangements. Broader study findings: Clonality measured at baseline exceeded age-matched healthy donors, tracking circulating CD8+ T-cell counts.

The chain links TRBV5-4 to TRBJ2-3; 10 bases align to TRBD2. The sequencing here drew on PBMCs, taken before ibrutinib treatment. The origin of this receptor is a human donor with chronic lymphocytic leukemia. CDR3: CASSLGLAEIPSTDTQYF. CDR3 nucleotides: TGTGCCAGCAGCTTAGGACTAGCGGAGATACCTAGCACAGATACGCAGTATTTT.